Listed here are 28 T cell receptor beta chains from one sample, sequenced in a study of PD-L1 blockade in urothelial cancer. The repertoire was sequenced with immunoSEQ multiplex PCR; TCRdb's copy has only in-frame clones and lacks some. The table shows some 28,000 clones, with roughly 80% occurring only once. This material consisted of PBMCs, taken around atezolizumab (anti-PD-L1) treatment. These receptors were taken from a man aged 45-65 years with urothelial cancer.

Concerning this clone: One end of the junction does not line up with germline, which may come from a read error. The chain recombines TRBV7-7 with TRBJ2-5; 8 nucleotides match TRBD1. Gene TRBJ2-7 matches the end of the DNA better, so the J call may be wrong. The CDR3 contains 15 residues. Germline V gene lookup returns CDR1 SSHAT and CDR2 FNYEAQ (reference sequence). CDR3 nucleotide sequence: TGTGCTAGCAGCCCATCGGAGGACAGGGTCTACGAGCAGTACTTC. It yields the protein CASSPSEDRVYEQYF.

The chain uses TRBV19 and TRBJ2-3; 9 bases line up with TRBD1. Germline assignment: CDR1 LNHDA and CDR2 SQIVND (reference sequence). The CDR3 loop spans 15 amino acids. V lost 6 bases to trimming and J lost 4 bases; unmatched junction nucleotides: 8. DNA for the CDR3: TGTGCCAGTAGCGCCACAGGGGGCGCTTCAGATACGCAGTATTTT. It codes for CASSATGGASDTQYF.

J is TRBJ1-4 and V is TRBV9; TRBD1 aligns across 9 bases. This CDR3 has 17 amino acids. Trimming cost V 0 bases and J 7 bases; bases outside gene matches: 10. Germline V gene lookup returns CDR1 SGDLS and CDR2 YYNGEE. CDR3 amino acids: CASSVEPGQGGVEKLFF. DNA of the CDR3: TGTGCCAGCAGCGTAGAACCGGGACAGGGAGGCGTTGAAAAACTGTTTTTT. The variable domain in full, with the rest retrieved from reference TRBV9 and TRBJ1-4, is DSGVTQTPKHLITATGQRVTLRCSPRSGDLSVYWYQQSLDQGLQFLIQYYNGEERAKGNILERFSAQQFPDLHSELNLSSLELGDSALYFCASSVEPGQGGVEKLFFGSGTQLSVL.

V gene TRBV27 combines with J gene TRBJ2-1; the match to TRBD2 covers 7 bases. V shed 6 bases and J 7 bases; nucleotides not matched to a gene: 9. Germline V gene sequence: CDR1 MNHEY, CDR2 SMNVEV (reference sequence). CDR3 length: 14 residues. The CDR3 region is CASSVGLVLNEQFF. Written as DNA, the CDR3 is TGTGCCAGCAGCGTAGGACTAGTTTTAAATGAGCAGTTCTTC.

The chain couples TRBV5-5 to TRBJ1-1; D uncertain. The CDR3 contains 14 residues. Trimming stripped 4 bases from V and 8 bases from J, with 18 bases between. Germline V gene lookup returns CDR1 SGHKS and CDR2 YYEKEE (reference sequence). The CDR3 region has the DNA TGTGCCAGCAGCAATGGGCCAGCCTCTGGAGAAGCTTTCTTT. Translation gives CASSNGPASGEAFF.

The gene calls are TRBV4-1 and TRBJ2-1, with D possibly TRBD1 on 6 matching bases. The CDR3 length is 18 residues. Germline V CDR1 and CDR2: MGHRA, YSYEKL. Trimming took 0 bases from V and 6 from J, leaving 21 bases between them. CDR3 DNA: TGCGCCAGCAGCCAAGATTCTTTCAGCAGGGGATTCGGCAATGAGCAGTTCTTC. Protein: CASSQDSFSRGFGNEQFF.

The chain recombines TRBV5-1 with TRBJ1-2; 7 bases match TRBD1. The CDR3 totals 12 residues. Germline-derived CDR1 and CDR2 are SGHRS and YFSETQ. V trimming: 5 bases; J trimming: 6 bases; junction bases outside the gene matches: 4. CDR3 in amino acids: CASSFDRDGYTF. In DNA form, the CDR3 reads TGCGCCAGCAGTTTCGACAGGGATGGCTACACCTTC.

The chain combines TRBV18 with TRBJ2-3; D may be TRBD2 (7 bases). The V end was cut by 3 bases, the J end by 2 bases, with 18 bases between. The CDR3 covers 17 residues. From germline, CDR1 is KGHSH and CDR2 LQKENI. CDR3 sequence reads: CASSPGGHVSYTDTQYF. The CDR3 region has the DNA TGTGCCAGCTCACCGGGGGGGCACGTCTCCTACACAGATACGCAGTATTTT.

In DNA form, the CDR3 reads TGTGCCAGCAGTTTATCACTCCGGACAGGGCGTGAGGGCTACACCTTC. Translation: CASSLSLRTGREGYTF. The V gene is TRBV28, the J gene TRBJ1-2; 8 bases are shared with TRBD1. This CDR3 contains 16 residues. The germline CDR1 and CDR2 sequences are MDHEN and SYDVKM. The J segment lost 8 bases and the V segment lost 1 base, leaving 12 bases of the junction unmatched.

Regarding this clone: At one of its ends the junction is not consistent with the germline gene, which may arise from a read error. J is TRBJ2-3 and V is TRBV27; D uncertain. The CDR3 has 15 residues. CDR1 and CDR2 (germline): MNHEY, SMNVEV (reference sequence). The CDR3 DNA reads TGTGCCAGCAGTTTACAACTCATACGCACGGATACGCAGTATTTT. Its protein product is CASSLQLIRTDTQYF.

This chain links TRBV7-9 with TRBJ1-4; 9 bases match TRBD1. CDR1 is SEHNR, CDR2 FQNEAQ, per germline (reference sequence). This CDR3 has 16 residues. Trimming removed 1 base from V and 7 bases from J; junction bases left unmatched: 7. The CDR3 here is CASSLDGTGKGEKLFF. In nucleotides, the CDR3 is TGTGCCAGCAGCTTAGACGGGACAGGGAAAGGTGAAAAACTGTTTTTT. The variable domain in full, with the rest retrieved from reference TRBV7-9 and TRBJ1-4, is DTGVSQNPRHKITKRGQNVTFRCDPISEHNRLYWYRQTLGQGPEFLTYFQNEAQLEKSRLLSDRFSAERPKGSFSTLEIQRTEQGDSAMYLCASSLDGTGKGEKLFFGSGTQLSVL.

V gene TRBV18 combines with J gene TRBJ1-3; unclear D gene. V was clipped by 3 bases and J by 0 bases, with 24 bases between them. The CDR3 is 20 residues long. The germline CDR1 and CDR2 sequences are KGHSH and LQKENI. The CDR3 bases are TGTGCCAGCTCACCTTCCACCCCCGCTGGCAGGTCCTTCTCTGGAAACACCATATATTTT. Translated, it gives CASSPSTPAGRSFSGNTIYF.

The V gene is TRBV5-4, the J gene TRBJ2-1, with D perhaps matching TRBD2 (5 bases). V was shortened by 2 bases and J by 3 bases, with 6 bases between the two germline ends. The CDR3 loop spans 13 amino acids. CDR1 SGHNT and CDR2 YYREEE come from the germline V gene (reference sequence). In DNA form, the CDR3 reads TGTGCCAGCAGCTTTGACTACTACAATGAGCAGTTCTTC. This translates into CASSFDYYNEQFF.

The chain uses TRBV5-8 and TRBJ2-3; 8 bases align to TRBD2. Trimming removed 1 base from V and 5 bases from J; junction bases left unmatched: 6. The CDR3 consists of 15 residues. Per the germline V gene, CDR1 is SGHTS and CDR2 is YDEGEE. The CDR3 reads CASSLSGLAGDTQYF. The CDR3 DNA sequence: TGTGCCAGCAGCTTGTCTGGTCTAGCGGGAGATACGCAGTATTTT.

The genes are TRBV4-1 and TRBJ2-3; 14 bases align to TRBD2. CDR1 and CDR2 (germline): MGHRA, YSYEKL. The CDR3 has 17 residues. After removal of 4 bases from V and 4 bases from J, the junction contained 7 bases not matched to a gene. The CDR3 loop reads CASSRGGLAGVSDTQYF. CDR3 in DNA: TGCGCCAGCAGCCGGGGGGGACTAGCGGGAGTTTCAGATACGCAGTATTTT.

This chain uses TRBV18 with TRBJ1-4; 7 nucleotides align to TRBD1. Germline V gene sequence: CDR1 KGHSH, CDR2 LQKENI. The CDR3 length is 17 residues. After removal of 0 bases from V and 2 bases from J, the junction contained 6 bases not matched to a gene. The CDR3 region is CASSPPDRRLTNEKLFF. The CDR3 DNA reads TGTGCCAGCTCACCACCGGACAGGCGACTCACTAATGAAAAACTGTTTTTT.

This sequence joins TRBV29-1 and TRBJ2-2; TRBD2 aligns across 7 bases. V lost 6 bases to trimming and J lost 3 bases; unmatched junction nucleotides: 13. The CDR3 spans 16 residues. The germline V gene has CDR1 SQVTM and CDR2 ANQGSEA. The CDR3 nucleotides are TGCAGCGTATCGGAGGGACGGGGGGTGGACACCGGGGAGCTGTTTTTT. This gives the protein CSVSEGRGVDTGELFF.

This clone is termed medium-sized. CDR3 sequence (DNA): TGTGCCAGCAGTTATCAGGGGGACAGGGGCTACGAGCAGTACTTC. It encodes CASSYQGDRGYEQYF. The J gene is TRBJ2-7, the V gene TRBV6-9, with 10 bases identical to TRBD1. The J segment lost 3 bases and the V segment lost 2 bases, leaving 4 bases of the junction unmatched. Germline V gene lookup returns CDR1 MNHGY and CDR2 SVAAGI. There are 15 residues in the CDR3.

V and J are TRBV5-1 and TRBJ2-5; TRBD2 is a possible D gene (6 bases). The CDR3 loop spans 14 amino acids. Looked up from germline, CDR1 is SGHRS and CDR2 is YFSETQ. The V and J ends lost 0 bases and 5 bases respectively, with 11 bases between them. This chain's CDR3 is CASSLVGGVETQYF. CDR3 in DNA: TGCGCCAGCAGCTTGGTGGGGGGAGTTGAGACCCAGTACTTC.

There are a few counts of this clone. The chain links TRBV9 to TRBJ2-2, with D tentatively TRBD1 (5 bases). The CDR3 runs 14 residues. Trimming removed 3 bases from V and 2 bases from J, with 8 bases in between. Germline V lookup: CDR1 SGDLS, CDR2 YYNGEE. CDR3 bases: TGTGCCAGCAGCGAAAGGGGCAACACCGGGGAGCTGTTTTTT. This encodes CASSERGNTGELFF.

The J gene is TRBJ2-3, the V gene TRBV28, with D unclear. V was clipped by 8 bases and J by 0 bases, with 12 bases between them. The germline gives CDR1 MDHEN, CDR2 SYDVKM. The length of the CDR3 is 14 residues. The CDR3 region is CASGEMTSTDTQYF. DNA for the CDR3: TGTGCCAGCGGAGAGATGACTAGCACAGATACGCAGTATTTT.

The DNA for the CDR3 is TGTGCCAGCAGTGAAGAAGGGGGTAGCAATCAGCCCCAGCATTTT. This codes for CASSEEGGSNQPQHF. The chain combines TRBV2 with TRBJ1-5, with D maybe TRBD1 (6 bases). The CDR3 has 15 amino acids. Trimming stripped 1 base from V and 0 bases from J, with 7 bases between. Germline CDR1 and CDR2: SNHLY and FYNNEI. Using reference TRBV2 and TRBJ1-5 for the parts outside the CDR3, the full variable domain is EPEVTQTPSHQVTQMGQEVILRCVPISNHLYFYWYRQILGQKVEFLVSFYNNEISEKSEIFDDQFSVERPDGSNFTLKIRSTKLEDSAMYFCASSEEGGSNQPQHFGDGTRLSIL.

This clone was seen only once. The rearrangement uses TRBV7-2 and TRBJ1-1; 8 bases fit TRBD1. The length of the CDR3 is 16 residues. Germline trimming cut 3 bases from V and 0 bases from J; bases unmatched to any gene: 6. The germline gives CDR1 SGHTA, CDR2 FQGNSA. Here the CDR3 DNA reads TGTGCCAGCAGCTTGGACAGGGCACTCATGAACACTGAAGCTTTCTTT. Residues: CASSLDRALMNTEAFF.

This clone has just a few counts. The chain has TRBV5-1 and TRBJ1-2, with TRBD1 identical over 8 bases. Germline CDR1 SGHRS, CDR2 YFSETQ. The CDR3 totals 14 residues. The J segment lost 8 bases and the V segment lost 0 bases, leaving 6 bases of the junction unmatched. CDR3 sequence reads: CASSLEGGQAGYTF. CDR3 nucleotide sequence: TGCGCCAGCAGCTTGGAGGGGGGACAGGCGGGCTACACCTTC.

This chain uses TRBV18 with TRBJ2-7; possibly TRBD2 for D (7 bases). Deletions cut 2 bases from V and 6 bases from J, with 17 bases between. CDR3 size: 15 residues. Germline V CDR1 and CDR2: KGHSH, LQKENI. Here the CDR3 reads CASSPLSQGGGEQYF. The CDR3 DNA sequence: TGTGCCAGCTCACCATTGAGTCAGGGAGGGGGCGAGCAGTACTTC.

The J gene is TRBJ2-1, the V gene TRBV6-5, with 10 bases that match TRBD2. Trimming at V came to 2 bases and at J to 3 bases, leaving 4 bases not matched to a gene. Germline V lookup: CDR1 MNHEY, CDR2 SVGAGI. This CDR3 has 16 amino acids. CDR3 sequence: CASSYGLAVNYNEQFF. In DNA, the CDR3 is TGTGCCAGCAGTTACGGACTAGCGGTAAACTACAATGAGCAGTTCTTC.

The rearrangement uses TRBV23-1 and TRBJ2-2, with TRBD2 identical over 8 bases. Being an ORF, TRBV23-1 has a function that is uncertain. The CDR3 loop spans 17 amino acids. Unmatched junction bases numbered 6, after V lost 0 bases and J lost 3 bases. CDR3 region: CASSQSNPSGYTGELFF. For the CDR3, the DNA is TGCGCCAGCAGTCAATCTAACCCTAGCGGGTACACCGGGGAGCTGTTTTTT.

This clone was observed a single time. This chain connects TRBV6-6 to TRBJ2-7; D call uncertain. The CDR3 has 15 residues. CDR1 MNHNY and CDR2 SVGAGI come from the germline V gene (reference sequence). Trimming took 0 bases from V and 3 from J, leaving 12 bases between them. The CDR3 is CASSYSKITDYEQYV. The CDR3 bases are TGTGCCAGCAGTTACTCGAAGATTACGGACTACGAGCAGTACGTC.